The rows below give T cell receptor beta chains drawn from one sample of a study of T-cell memory formation after mild COVID-19. Via MiXCR, TCRdb re-called the 5' RACE reads, giving one row per CDR3 protein. The profile covers fewer than 650,000 distinct CDR3 sequences, with less than 25% appearing a single time and about 8.4% taken by the ten largest. The sample was PBMCs or a T cell subset sorted from them (not recorded which). These receptors all come from an adult woman who had mild COVID-19 (a few samples of this study predate the infection). Cell type and time point are not known. CDR3s include the opening cysteine and the closing phenylalanine or tryptophan. The D gene is left open where the match is weak. Clone size, where shown, is once, few, many, or a class for clones that have expanded.

d_call: NA
clone_size: many
v_call: TRBV11-2
j_call: TRBJ2-7
cdr3_nt: TGTGCCAGCAGCTTAACCAGGAGCTCCTACGAGCAGTACTTC
cdr3_aa: CASSLTRSSYEQYF

d_call: NA
clone_size: few
v_call: TRBV4-3
j_call: TRBJ2-1
cdr3_nt: TGCGCCAGCAGCCAAGAGTCCGGGAGTCCCTACAATGAGCAGTTCTTC
cdr3_aa: CASSQESGSPYNEQFF

d_call: NA
clone_size: few
v_call: TRBV5-5
j_call: TRBJ1-4
cdr3_nt: TGTGCCAGCAGCTTCAACAGAGAAAAACTGTTTTTT
cdr3_aa: CASSFNREKLFF

d_call: NA
clone_size: NA
v_call: TRBV5-1
j_call: TRBJ2-7
cdr3_nt: TGCGCCAGCAGCTTCGGCGGGGACTTCTACGAGCAGTACTTC
cdr3_aa: CASSFGGDFYEQYF

d_call: NA
clone_size: NA
v_call: TRBV29-1
j_call: TRBJ2-1
cdr3_nt: TGCAGCGTTGAAGGGGGCCAGGGTCTTGGCAATGAGCAGTTCTTC
cdr3_aa: CSVEGGQGLGNEQFF

d_call: TRBD2
clone_size: few
v_call: TRBV18
j_call: TRBJ2-5
cdr3_nt: TGTGCCAGCTCACCGCTAGCGGGAGTAGAGACCCAGTACTTC
cdr3_aa: CASSPLAGVETQYF

d_call: NA
clone_size: few
v_call: TRBV11-1
j_call: TRBJ1-2
cdr3_nt: TGTGCCAGCAGCTTAGTAGGTGGAGACGATGGCTACACCTTC
cdr3_aa: CASSLVGGDDGYTF

d_call: NA
clone_size: few
v_call: TRBV7-9
j_call: TRBJ1-1
cdr3_nt: TGTGCCAGCAGCCCGACAACAGGGAAGAACACTGAAGCTTTCTTT
cdr3_aa: CASSPTTGKNTEAFF

d_call: NA
clone_size: few
v_call: TRBV28
j_call: TRBJ2-7
cdr3_nt: TGTGCCAGCACCCGCCCGACAGGCCGGTCCTACGAGCAGTACTTC
cdr3_aa: CASTRPTGRSYEQYF

d_call: NA
clone_size: many
v_call: TRBV7-2
j_call: TRBJ1-1
cdr3_nt: TGTGCCAGCAGCTTATCGGGGACTGAAGCTTTCTTT
cdr3_aa: CASSLSGTEAFF

d_call: TRBD1
clone_size: NA
v_call: TRBV6-5
j_call: TRBJ1-5
cdr3_nt: TGTGCCAGCAGTAGGACAGGGACCAATCAGCCCCAGCATTTT
cdr3_aa: CASSRTGTNQPQHF

d_call: NA
clone_size: few
v_call: TRBV21-1
j_call: TRBJ2-3
cdr3_nt: TGTGCCAGCAGCAAATTTTTCCCCAGCACAGATACGCAGTATTTT
cdr3_aa: CASSKFFPSTDTQYF

d_call: NA
clone_size: few
v_call: TRBV27
j_call: TRBJ1-6
cdr3_nt: TGTGCCAGCAGTTTAGGCGGGGTAACACCCCTCCACTTT
cdr3_aa: CASSLGGVTPLHF

d_call: NA
clone_size: many
v_call: TRBV5-1
j_call: TRBJ2-7
cdr3_nt: TGCGCCAGCACCCCGGGAGTAGGCTACGAGCAGTACTTC
cdr3_aa: CASTPGVGYEQYF

d_call: NA
clone_size: NA
v_call: TRBV6-6
j_call: TRBJ2-7
cdr3_nt: TGTGCCAGCGGGGTTACGTACGAGCAGTACTTC
cdr3_aa: CASGVTYEQYF

d_call: TRBD2
clone_size: NA
v_call: TRBV5-6
j_call: TRBJ2-5
cdr3_nt: TGTGCCAGCAGCTCAGGACTAGCGGGAGCACCCGAGACCCAGTACTTC
cdr3_aa: CASSSGLAGAPETQYF

d_call: TRBD1
clone_size: NA
v_call: TRBV7-8
j_call: TRBJ1-1
cdr3_nt: TGTGCCAGCAGCTTGCAACAGGGGTTCGGCACTGAAGCTTTCTTT
cdr3_aa: CASSLQQGFGTEAFF

d_call: TRBD2
clone_size: NA
v_call: TRBV6-5
j_call: TRBJ2-5
cdr3_nt: TGTGCCAGCAGTTACTATAGCGGGAGTGAGACCCAGTACTTC
cdr3_aa: CASSYYSGSETQYF

d_call: NA
clone_size: NA
v_call: TRBV10-3
j_call: TRBJ1-1
cdr3_nt: TGTGCCATCAGTGATGGGGTAGCCACTGAAGCTTTCTTT
cdr3_aa: CAISDGVATEAFF

d_call: TRBD2
clone_size: few
v_call: TRBV5-1
j_call: TRBJ2-3
cdr3_nt: TGCGCCAACCGGACGGGGGGAGTCAATACGCAGTATTTT
cdr3_aa: CANRTGGVNTQYF

d_call: TRBD2
clone_size: few
v_call: TRBV18
j_call: TRBJ2-1
cdr3_nt: TGTGCCAGCTCACCACCGGGACTAGCAGTTTACAATGAGCAGTTCTTC
cdr3_aa: CASSPPGLAVYNEQFF

d_call: NA
clone_size: few
v_call: TRBV7-2
j_call: TRBJ1-6
cdr3_nt: TGTGCCAGCAGCTTAAACGGCGTTAGTTCACCCCTCCACTTT
cdr3_aa: CASSLNGVSSPLHF

d_call: NA
clone_size: few
v_call: TRBV12-3/TRBV12-4
j_call: TRBJ1-2
cdr3_nt: TGTGCCAGCAGTGGGGACCACTATGGCTACACCTTC
cdr3_aa: CASSGDHYGYTF

d_call: NA
clone_size: few
v_call: TRBV5-6
j_call: TRBJ2-1
cdr3_nt: TGTGCCAGCAGCTCGGACAGACGAAGCTCCTACAATGAGCAGTTCTTC
cdr3_aa: CASSSDRRSSYNEQFF

d_call: NA
clone_size: NA
v_call: TRBV12-3/TRBV12-4
j_call: TRBJ2-1
cdr3_nt: TGTGCCAGCAGTCCAGCTAGGGAGACACATGAGCAGTTCTTC
cdr3_aa: CASSPARETHEQFF

d_call: TRBD1
clone_size: few
v_call: TRBV23-1
j_call: TRBJ2-4
cdr3_nt: TGCGCCAGCAGTCAATCGGGGACAGGGTCCCCTATTGCCAAAAACATTCAGTACTTC
cdr3_aa: CASSQSGTGSPIAKNIQYF

d_call: TRBD1
clone_size: NA
v_call: TRBV5-1
j_call: TRBJ1-6
cdr3_nt: TGCGCCAGCCGCCGGGACAGGGTCTCCTATAATTCACCCCTCCACTTT
cdr3_aa: CASRRDRVSYNSPLHF

d_call: TRBD1
clone_size: few
v_call: TRBV7-9
j_call: TRBJ1-5
cdr3_nt: TGTGCCAGCAGCTTAGGACAGGGCGAGGATCAGCCCCAGCATTTT
cdr3_aa: CASSLGQGEDQPQHF

d_call: NA
clone_size: few
v_call: TRBV18
j_call: TRBJ1-6
cdr3_nt: TGTGCCAGCTCACTCGGGGACTTTTTTTATTCACCCCTCCACTTT
cdr3_aa: CASSLGDFFYSPLHF

d_call: NA
clone_size: NA
v_call: TRBV12-3/TRBV12-4
j_call: TRBJ1-1
cdr3_nt: TGTGCCAGCGTCCCTTACACTGAAGCTTTCTTT
cdr3_aa: CASVPYTEAFF

d_call: TRBD1
clone_size: few
v_call: TRBV5-1
j_call: TRBJ1-2
cdr3_nt: TGCGCCAGCAGCTCGTCCGGGACAGGGAACTATGGCTACACCTTC
cdr3_aa: CASSSSGTGNYGYTF

d_call: NA
clone_size: NA
v_call: TRBV12-3/TRBV12-4
j_call: TRBJ1-5
cdr3_nt: TGTGCCAGCAGTTTGAACAGGGAATCGGGTCAGCCCCAGCATTTT
cdr3_aa: CASSLNRESGQPQHF

d_call: NA
clone_size: NA
v_call: TRBV5-1
j_call: TRBJ2-7
cdr3_nt: TGCGCCAGCAGCTTGGGGCCTAGCAATCCGCAGTACTTC
cdr3_aa: CASSLGPSNPQYF

d_call: NA
clone_size: NA
v_call: TRBV18
j_call: TRBJ1-6
cdr3_nt: TGTGCCAGCTCACCGGCACTCCAGGGAAACTCCTATAATTCACCCCTCCACTTT
cdr3_aa: CASSPALQGNSYNSPLHF

d_call: TRBD1
clone_size: NA
v_call: TRBV5-4
j_call: TRBJ2-1
cdr3_nt: TGTGCCAGCAGCTCCGCCGGGACAGGGGGGTACAATGAGCAGTTCTTC
cdr3_aa: CASSSAGTGGYNEQFF

d_call: NA
clone_size: few
v_call: TRBV11-2
j_call: TRBJ1-6
cdr3_nt: TGTGCCAGCAGCTTAGATCGGGACTCCTATAATTCACCCCTCCACTTT
cdr3_aa: CASSLDRDSYNSPLHF

d_call: TRBD2
clone_size: many
v_call: TRBV7-8
j_call: TRBJ2-1
cdr3_nt: TGTGCCAGCAGCTTAGGCGCTAGCGGGAGGGCCGACAATGAGCAGTTCTTC
cdr3_aa: CASSLGASGRADNEQFF

d_call: NA
clone_size: many
v_call: TRBV12-3/TRBV12-4
j_call: TRBJ1-1
cdr3_nt: TGTGCCAGCAGCCGGGCGAACACTGAAGCTTTCTTT
cdr3_aa: CASSRANTEAFF

d_call: NA
clone_size: few
v_call: TRBV5-4
j_call: TRBJ2-7
cdr3_nt: TGTGCCAGCAGTCAAACCGGGACCTCTCTACGGGAGCAGTACTTC
cdr3_aa: CASSQTGTSLREQYF

d_call: TRBD2
clone_size: few
v_call: TRBV4-3
j_call: TRBJ2-1
cdr3_nt: TGCGCCAGCAGCCAAGGAAGACTAGCGGGAGCAGGTGAGCAGTTCTTC
cdr3_aa: CASSQGRLAGAGEQFF

d_call: TRBD1
clone_size: NA
v_call: TRBV5-1
j_call: TRBJ2-7
cdr3_nt: TGCGCCAGCAGCTTGGATTCGGGACAGAACTACGAGCAGTACTTC
cdr3_aa: CASSLDSGQNYEQYF

d_call: NA
clone_size: few
v_call: TRBV3-1
j_call: TRBJ2-3
cdr3_nt: TGTGCCAGCAGCCAAGGTCACGGCTCAGATACGCAGTATTTT
cdr3_aa: CASSQGHGSDTQYF

d_call: NA
clone_size: few
v_call: TRBV24-1
j_call: TRBJ2-5
cdr3_nt: TGTGCCACCAGTTATCAGGCAGGACGGCAAGAGACCCAGTACTTC
cdr3_aa: CATSYQAGRQETQYF

d_call: TRBD2
clone_size: few
v_call: TRBV11-3
j_call: TRBJ2-1
cdr3_nt: TGTGCCAGCAGCTTAGCATTAGCGGGCCCCTACAATGAGCAGTTCTTC
cdr3_aa: CASSLALAGPYNEQFF

d_call: NA
clone_size: many
v_call: TRBV5-5
j_call: TRBJ1-1
cdr3_nt: TGTGCCAGCAGCTTGGCGACGGGGAACACTGAAGCTTTCTTT
cdr3_aa: CASSLATGNTEAFF

d_call: NA
clone_size: NA
v_call: TRBV6-2/TRBV6-3
j_call: TRBJ2-1
cdr3_nt: TGTGCCAGCCGGGACTCCAATGAGCAGTTCTTC
cdr3_aa: CASRDSNEQFF

d_call: NA
clone_size: NA
v_call: TRBV6-1
j_call: TRBJ1-1
cdr3_nt: TGTGCCAGCAGTCCCCGGGGGCGGGTGAACACTGAAGCTTTCTTT
cdr3_aa: CASSPRGRVNTEAFF

d_call: TRBD1
clone_size: few
v_call: TRBV20-1
j_call: TRBJ1-6
cdr3_nt: TGCAGTGCTAGAGTGGGGACAGGGGATAATTCACCCCTCCACTTT
cdr3_aa: CSARVGTGDNSPLHF

d_call: TRBD2
clone_size: NA
v_call: TRBV12-3/TRBV12-4
j_call: TRBJ2-7
cdr3_nt: TGTGCCAGCAGTCTGGGACTAGCGCAGGGTGGGGAGCAGTACTTC
cdr3_aa: CASSLGLAQGGEQYF

d_call: NA
clone_size: NA
v_call: TRBV9
j_call: TRBJ2-1
cdr3_nt: TGTGCCAGCAGCGTAGAGGACGAAGGTTACAATGAGCAGTTCTTC
cdr3_aa: CASSVEDEGYNEQFF

d_call: NA
clone_size: few
v_call: TRBV19
j_call: TRBJ2-7
cdr3_nt: TGTGCCAGTAGTGCCCGGGACGCCTACGAGCAGTACTTC
cdr3_aa: CASSARDAYEQYF

d_call: NA
clone_size: few
v_call: TRBV19
j_call: TRBJ1-5
cdr3_nt: TGTGCCAGTAGTCTGGGGAATCGTCAGCCCCAGCATTTT
cdr3_aa: CASSLGNRQPQHF

d_call: NA
clone_size: NA
v_call: TRBV11-3
j_call: TRBJ2-3
cdr3_nt: TGTGCCAGCAGCAAGGGGAGCACAGATACGCAGTATTTT
cdr3_aa: CASSKGSTDTQYF

d_call: TRBD1
clone_size: few
v_call: TRBV6-6
j_call: TRBJ2-3
cdr3_nt: TGTGCCAGCAGTCCCTCGGGACAGCTAAGCACAGATACGCAGTATTTT
cdr3_aa: CASSPSGQLSTDTQYF

d_call: TRBD1
clone_size: NA
v_call: TRBV18
j_call: TRBJ1-1
cdr3_nt: TGTGCCAGCTCACCATCGGTACAGGGGAATACTGAAGCTTTCTTT
cdr3_aa: CASSPSVQGNTEAFF

d_call: NA
clone_size: NA
v_call: TRBV28
j_call: TRBJ2-5
cdr3_nt: TGTGCCAGCAGTTCCCGGTTACCGGGGTTAGGGGAGACCCAGTACTTC
cdr3_aa: CASSSRLPGLGETQYF